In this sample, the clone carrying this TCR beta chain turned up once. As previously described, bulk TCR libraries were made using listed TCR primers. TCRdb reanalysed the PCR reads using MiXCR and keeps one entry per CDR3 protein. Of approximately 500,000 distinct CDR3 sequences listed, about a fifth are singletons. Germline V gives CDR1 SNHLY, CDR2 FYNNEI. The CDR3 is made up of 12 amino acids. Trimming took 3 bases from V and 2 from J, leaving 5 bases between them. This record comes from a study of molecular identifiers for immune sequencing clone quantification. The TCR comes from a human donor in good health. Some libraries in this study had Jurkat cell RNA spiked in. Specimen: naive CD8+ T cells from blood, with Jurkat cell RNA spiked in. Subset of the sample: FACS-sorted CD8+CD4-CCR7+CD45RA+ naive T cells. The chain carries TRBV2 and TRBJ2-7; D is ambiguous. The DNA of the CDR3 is TGTGCCAGCAGTGATATTGCCTACGAGCAGTACTTC. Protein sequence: CASSDIAYEQYF.